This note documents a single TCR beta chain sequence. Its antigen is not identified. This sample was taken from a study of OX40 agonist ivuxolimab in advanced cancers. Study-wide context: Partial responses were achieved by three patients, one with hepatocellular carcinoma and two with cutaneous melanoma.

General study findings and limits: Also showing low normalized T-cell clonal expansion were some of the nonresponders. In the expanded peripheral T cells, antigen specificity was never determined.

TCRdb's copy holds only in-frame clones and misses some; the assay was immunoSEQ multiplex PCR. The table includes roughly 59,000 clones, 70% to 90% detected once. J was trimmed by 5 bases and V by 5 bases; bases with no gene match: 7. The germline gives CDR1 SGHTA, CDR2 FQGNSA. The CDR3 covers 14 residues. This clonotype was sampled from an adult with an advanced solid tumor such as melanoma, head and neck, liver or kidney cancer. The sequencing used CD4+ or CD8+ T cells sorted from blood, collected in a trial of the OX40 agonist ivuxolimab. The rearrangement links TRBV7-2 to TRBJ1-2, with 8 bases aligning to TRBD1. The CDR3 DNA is TGTGCCAGCAGCGACAGGGGTCTTAGTTATGGCTACACCTTC. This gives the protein CASSDRGLSYGYTF.